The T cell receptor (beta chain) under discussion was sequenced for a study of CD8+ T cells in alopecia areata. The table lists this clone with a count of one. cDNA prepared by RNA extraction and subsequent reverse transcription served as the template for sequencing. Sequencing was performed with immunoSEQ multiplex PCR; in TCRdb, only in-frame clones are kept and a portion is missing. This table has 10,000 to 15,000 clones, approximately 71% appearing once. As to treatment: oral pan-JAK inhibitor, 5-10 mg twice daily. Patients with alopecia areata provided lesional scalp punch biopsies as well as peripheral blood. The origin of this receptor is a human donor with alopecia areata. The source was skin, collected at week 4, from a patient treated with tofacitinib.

CDR3 amino acids: CASSPAQGGNQPQHF. The CDR3 bases are TGTGCCAGCTCACCAGCCCAGGGGGGCAATCAGCCCCAGCATTTT. The genes are TRBV18 and TRBJ1-5; 7 bases align to TRBD1. This CDR3 contains 15 residues. The trim removed 2 bases at V and 2 bases at J, leaving 3 bases unmatched. Germline CDR1 reads KGHSH; CDR2 reads LQKENI.